This TCR beta chain came from a study of blood T cell repertoires in COVID-19 (dated by TCRdb to between 2020 and 2021). For context, the study as a whole: The collaborator samples originated in the United States, Italy and Spain and spanned the acute and convalescent phases of COVID-19. The material from the prospective study consisted of cDNA or gDNA derived from T cells, B-cell-depleted T cells, or PBMCs. Deeply sampled blood TCRbeta repertoires from subjects exposed to, actively infected with, or recovered from COVID-19 were included in the dataset. The repertoires were made available in a free public database intended to serve as a resource for research on the immune response to SARS-CoV-2. The samples were drawn from the first 160 participants of the ongoing ImmuneRACE study and from 1,254 subjects provided by 6 global collaborators. Sample metadata almost always included a de-identified subject ID, COVID-19 status, age in years and sex. Where available, HLA class I and class II types were taken from metadata supplied by the sample provider and were not determined by assay-based typing.

TCRbeta CDR3 regions were amplified from genomic DNA using the immunoSEQ Assay, a bias-controlled multiplex PCR. The paper's data handling went like this. Nucleated cell counts per sample were estimated from amplification of reference gene primers within the assay. To quantify the absolute abundance of each unique TCRbeta CDR3 rearrangement, sequence reads were collapsed and filtered. For each sample, productive Simpson clonality was calculated as the square root of Simpson's diversity index over productive rearrangements. The immuneACCESS repertoire file appears here via TCRdb, limited to in-frame rearrangements. These files lack a portion of the clones; in checked studies, under half of the deficit traces to unresolved V genes, and the cause of the others is not known. V and J calls and clone size come straight from that table; D and trimming were deduced from the DNA. The sample profile shows just under 95,000 clones; about 80% of them were found once. The ten largest clones represent around 17% of the sample.

Each collaborating institution followed its own protocols to collect whole blood in K2EDTA tubes. For TCRbeta analysis, collaborators shipped samples in one of three forms: frozen whole blood, isolated PBMCs, or DNA extracted from either of those sample types. V is clipped by 0 bases and J by 1 base, and the sequence between their germline boundaries is 16 bases long. The CDR3 covers 19 residues, taking in both the cysteine and the phenylalanine. Only the CDR3 DNA stays, 57 bases, in frame from base 1. Based on the germline V gene (reference sequence), the CDR1 and CDR2 sequences are LNHNV and YYDKDF. The research as a whole found: The amount of clinical and demographic metadata varied by source and participant and was provided uncurated.

On this clone: Its binding antigen is unknown. It has no much larger one-base neighbor in the sample; base qualities were not kept.

Recombination connected TRBV15 to TRBJ2-6; TRBD2 is possibly the D segment (6 matching bases). Sequenced material: peripheral blood. This clonotype originated in a human donor in a cohort sampled during active COVID-19. The sequence in DNA is TGTGCCACCAGCAGAGATCTGGCTAGCCGGGGGTCTGGGGCCAACGTCCTGACTTTC. The translation is CATSRDLASRGSGANVLTF.